This T cell receptor beta chain derives from a study of cytomegalovirus exposure and HLA in healthy donors. Both 60 Vbeta primers and 13 Jbeta primers went into the PCR. TCRdb's copy holds only in-frame clones and misses some; the assay was immunoSEQ multiplex PCR. The sample carries approximately 180,000 clones, approximately 70% recorded once. Regarding this clone: Antigen specificity is unknown.

Whole-study results and caveats: In a later analysis, DRB1 alleles had the most associated TCRs; HLA-C alleles the fewest.

V shed 6 bases, J shed 4 bases, and the junction held 11 bases outside the gene matches. The germline CDR1 and CDR2 sequences are MNHEY and SMNVEV (reference sequence). The CDR3 has 15 amino acids. As for the donors, each was a healthy bone marrow donor. This receptor was taken from a woman younger than 45 in good health and CMV-seronegative. V and J are TRBV27 and TRBJ1-1; 7 nucleotides agree with TRBD1. The sample taken for sequencing was PBMCs. Written as DNA, the CDR3 is TGTGCCAGCAGCCGACGCGGAGGGGGCGTCACTGAAGCTTTCTTT. This encodes CASSRRGGGVTEAFF.